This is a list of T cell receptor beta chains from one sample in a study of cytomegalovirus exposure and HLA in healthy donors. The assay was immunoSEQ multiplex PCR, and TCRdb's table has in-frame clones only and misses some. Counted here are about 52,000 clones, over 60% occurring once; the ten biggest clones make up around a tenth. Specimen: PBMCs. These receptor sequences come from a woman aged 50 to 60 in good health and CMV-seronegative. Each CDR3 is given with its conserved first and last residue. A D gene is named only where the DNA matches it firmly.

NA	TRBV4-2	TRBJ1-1	CASSPARRGTEAFF
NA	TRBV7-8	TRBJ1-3	CASSWLEGKGNTIYF
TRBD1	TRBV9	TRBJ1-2	CASSGSGTGVYGYTF
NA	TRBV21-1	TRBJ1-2	CASSSGGTGGAF
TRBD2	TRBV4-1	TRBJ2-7	CASSQGEGPYEQYF
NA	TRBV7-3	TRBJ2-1	CASSHTRGTENEQFF
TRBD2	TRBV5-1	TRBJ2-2	CASSPLGVAGAGELFF
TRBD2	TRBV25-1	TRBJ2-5	CASSEFPEYGGEETQYF
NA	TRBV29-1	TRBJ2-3	CSGRGATDTQYF
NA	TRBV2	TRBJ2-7	CASSDRGPFYEQYF
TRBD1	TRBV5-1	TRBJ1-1	CASSSDRGYGEAFF
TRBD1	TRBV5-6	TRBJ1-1	CASSSSGQAHTEAFF